This is a list of T cell receptor beta chains from one sample in a study of identical twins. TCRdb used MiXCR to reprocess the 5' RACE reads, holding one entry per CDR3 protein. The sample comprises fewer than 250,000 distinct CDR3 sequences, approximately 7.3% of which are singletons, and roughly 5% rests with the top ten. This sample also belongs to another study, concerning yellow fever vaccine responses in identical twins.

What was sequenced was CD8+ T cells sorted from blood. Source of these receptors: a woman under 30 in good health. Both conserved end residues are part of each CDR3. A D gene is named only where the DNA matches it firmly. Clone size is stated in some rows and not others, as once, few, many or a class when expanded.

abundance,j_gene,d_gene,len,v_gene,CDR3nt,CDR3aa
.,TRBJ2-7,.,13,TRBV28,TGTGCCAGCAGCCTCGGGCGGAAGTACGAGCAGTACTTC,CASSLGRKYEQYF
.,TRBJ2-3,TRBD2,15,TRBV9,TGTGCCAGCAGCGTGTACGCGGGAGGGCCAGATACGCAGTATTTT,CASSVYAGGPDTQYF
.,TRBJ2-1,.,13,TRBV7-9,TGTGCCAGCTATGAAAGGAGCGCGGGGGAGCAGTTCTTC,CASYERSAGEQFF
many,TRBJ1-2,TRBD1,14,TRBV2,TGTGCCAGCGCGCCGGGACAGGGTTTATCTGGCTACACCTTC,CASAPGQGLSGYTF
many,TRBJ2-1,.,10,TRBV2,TGTGCCAGCGAGGGCCATGAGCAGTTCTTC,CASEGHEQFF
few,TRBJ2-1,.,13,TRBV12-5,TGTGCTAGTGGGGCGGGGGCTTACAATGAGCAGTTCTTC,CASGAGAYNEQFF
many,TRBJ2-1,TRBD2,20,TRBV24-1,TGTGCCACCAGTGATTTGTATGAGACTAGCGGGAAAAGCTCCTACAATGAGCAGTTCTTC,CATSDLYETSGKSSYNEQFF
.,TRBJ2-1,TRBD2,17,TRBV4-1,TGCGCCAGCAGCCAAGATAGGCTAGCGGGAGGATACAATGAGCAGTTCTTC,CASSQDRLAGGYNEQFF
.,TRBJ1-1,.,15,TRBV4-1,TGCGCCAGCAGCCAAGACGGGGCGCGGAACACTGAAGCTTTCTTT,CASSQDGARNTEAFF
.,TRBJ1-1,.,14,TRBV5-1,TGCGCCAGCAGCCCGGGGGGGGTGAACACTGAAGCTTTCTTT,CASSPGGVNTEAFF
.,TRBJ2-5,TRBD2,17,TRBV12-3/TRBV12-4,TGTGCCAGCAGATCAGGGACTAGCGGGGGGTTTTTGGAGACCCAGTACTTC,CASRSGTSGGFLETQYF
many,TRBJ2-1,.,14,TRBV14,TGTGCCAGCAGCCAAGATTACCAGAGGGATGAGCAGTTCTTC,CASSQDYQRDEQFF
many,TRBJ2-3,.,15,TRBV9,TGTGCCAGCAGCCCCCCGCGGGTTAGCACAGATACGCAGTATTTT,CASSPPRVSTDTQYF
many,TRBJ1-6,.,15,TRBV20-1,TGCAGTGCTAGTGCTTCCCCGGGAGGTCATTCACCCCTCCACTTT,CSASASPGGHSPLHF
many,TRBJ2-1,.,14,TRBV5-5,TGTGCCAGCAGCTTAGACTCAGTTGGGGATGAGCAGTTCTTC,CASSLDSVGDEQFF
.,TRBJ2-7,.,12,TRBV5-5,TGTGCCAGCAGCTCACAAACCTACGAGCAGTACTTC,CASSSQTYEQYF
many,TRBJ2-1,.,14,TRBV29-1,TGCAGCGCCGACGGGCCGGGATCCTACAATGAGCAGTTCTTC,CSADGPGSYNEQFF
.,TRBJ2-5,.,14,TRBV4-1,TGCGCCAGCAGCCAAGATGTGTTCCGAGGGACCCAGTACTTC,CASSQDVFRGTQYF
many,TRBJ2-3,.,15,TRBV28,TGTGCCAGCAGTTTCTTGAGGGAGAACACAGATACGCAGTATTTT,CASSFLRENTDTQYF
.,TRBJ2-2,TRBD1,17,TRBV6-2/TRBV6-3,TGTGCCAGCAGTTACCCTTCCACAGGGGCCAACACCGGGGAGCTGTTTTTT,CASSYPSTGANTGELFF
.,TRBJ2-1,.,13,TRBV11-2,TGTGCCAGCACCCTGGGGGGGGGCGATGAGCAGTTCTTC,CASTLGGGDEQFF